This T cell receptor (beta chain) was identified in a study of regulatory T cells in long-lasting Graves disease. Investigators prepared the TCR beta libraries by applying iRepertoire HTBI primers and Arm-PCR of CDR3 regions. From the multiplex PCR reads, TCRdb called clonotypes with MiXCR, one entry per CDR3 protein. Of around 450,000 distinct CDR3 sequences listed, roughly 15% are singletons. Study outcomes and limitations: There were preferences for TRBV28, TRBJ1-2 and TRBJ2-5 in persistent disease.

The time point denotes: newly diagnosed GD, antithyroid drugs for less than 3 months. Preparation of the TCR library used RNA extracted from PBMCs. From an endocrinology department in Xi'an, China, came the patients. V was cut by 0 bases and J by 2 bases, with 8 bases left in between. CDR1 is SGHNT and CDR2 is YYREEE in the germline V gene (reference sequence). The CDR3 consists of 14 residues. This clonotype was picked up a small number of times. The antigen remains unidentified. This same sample was also taken into another study, of T cells in Graves' hyperthyroidism and ophthalmopathy.

The clonotype was recovered from a woman in her forties with Graves disease. The chain joins TRBV5-4 to TRBJ1-2, with D unclear. The sequenced sample was peripheral blood mononuclear cells (PBMCs), obtained at new diagnosis, from a patient treated with antithyroid drugs. DNA of the CDR3: TGTGCCAGCAGCTTGGACAGCGAAAACTATGGCTACACCTTC. Protein: CASSLDSENYGYTF.